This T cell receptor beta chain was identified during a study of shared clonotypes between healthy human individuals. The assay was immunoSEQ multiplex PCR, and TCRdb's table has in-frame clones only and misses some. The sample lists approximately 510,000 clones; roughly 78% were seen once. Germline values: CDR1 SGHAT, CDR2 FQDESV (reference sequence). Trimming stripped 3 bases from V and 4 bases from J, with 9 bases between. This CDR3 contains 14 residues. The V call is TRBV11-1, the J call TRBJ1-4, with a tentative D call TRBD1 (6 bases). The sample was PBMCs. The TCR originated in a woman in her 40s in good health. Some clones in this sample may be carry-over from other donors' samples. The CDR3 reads CASSFSQGNEKLFF. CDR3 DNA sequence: TGTGCCAGCAGCTTCTCACAGGGTAATGAAAAACTGTTTTTT.